The source of this TCR beta chain is a study of T cell responses to AZD1222 COVID-19 vaccine. Whole-study results and caveats: Donors skewed white British and female; clonal diversity was possibly underestimated. Along spike, vaccine-associated CD4 TCRs were found throughout, with dominance at 160-218 and 743-854. Once two AZD1222 doses were given, Spike-specific TCR breadth and depth went up. The number of AZD1222 recipients seropositive at baseline was only 6 or 7.

The CDR3 has 14 residues. V lost 1 base to trimming and J lost 13 bases, with 19 bases between them. Germline CDR1 is MDHEN and CDR2 is SYDVKM. Repertoires were generated with immunoSEQ multiplex PCR, while TCRdb's copy carries only in-frame clones and drops some. The data contain about 88,000 clones, around nine tenths of them seen just once; the ten biggest clones take up 4% to 6%. Worth noting for this clone: Its antigen is unidentified.

V usage is TRBV28 and J usage is TRBJ1-2, with D hard to call. This sample comprised peripheral blood, obtained on day 0 of MenACWY control vaccination. The source of this sequence is an adult in good health. CDR3 DNA sequence: TGTGCCAGCAGTTTATCCCCCCTTACCTCAACAGCCACCTTC. Protein product: CASSLSPLTSTATF.